This T cell receptor beta chain emerged from a study of blood T cells in healthy people across ages (dated by TCRdb to 2014 to 2015). Regarding the complete study: Template switching captured roughly one uniquely barcoded TCR beta cDNA molecule per two T cells in model experiments. Age-related changes in TCR beta repertoire diversity were measured in the study by deep sequencing normalized with unique cDNA molecular identifiers. To avoid experimental bias, donors of different ages were distributed randomly across sequencing lanes. Two additional independent replicas of 1 million unique cDNA reads from the same blood draw were analyzed for two donors (one aged 18 to 29 and one aged 80 or older). Donors were grouped into four age groups: young (average approximately 15 years), middle-aged (around 39), aged (roughly 62) and long-lived (less than 85). The full study reports these points: Compared with the aged group, the long-lived group had more naive CD4+ T cells, fewer expanded clones and increased TCR diversity, a pattern suggesting age selection. Estimates of total diversity based on one million sequenced T cells were considered lower bounds and underestimates. Observed TCR beta diversity correlated strongly with the percentage of naive T cells measured by flow cytometry. Observed TCR beta diversity per million T cells fell roughly linearly with age, and a significant reduction was already apparent by age about 38. Since profiling was done on bulk unsorted PBMCs, naive and antigen-experienced compartments could not be conclusively compared. Because the CMV infection status of the donors was unknown, age-related changes in expanded clonotypes may potentially have been confounded.

The V and J ends are trimmed by 1 base and 3 bases, leaving 15 bases between them. The cysteine opens and the phenylalanine closes a CDR3 of 16 amino acids. The kept DNA is CDR3 alone, 48 bases in frame from the first base. The germline V gene (reference sequence) specifies SEHNR as CDR1 and FQNEAQ as CDR2. The approximately 39 donors, aged 6 to 90 years, were systemically healthy Caucasian individuals from Russia. Each donor gave about 11 milliliters of peripheral blood, drawn into EDTA-treated Vacutainer tubes. Ficoll-Paque density-gradient centrifugation was used to isolate PBMCs, with at least 6 million per sample. Trizol reagent was used to extract total RNA from the PBMCs, yielding at least 6 micrograms per sample. For every donor, an aliquot of PBMCs went through flow cytometry to measure the percentages of naive CD45RAhigh/CD27high T cells. As concerns this clonotype: Its antigen is currently not known. No much larger clonotype is one base removed from it; base qualities were not supplied.

The library was generated by 5' RACE. Data came from an Illumina HiSeq 2500. A second PCR of roughly 7 to 12 cycles was performed with a sample-barcoded 5' primer and a J-beta primer mix. Each TCR beta cDNA molecule received a unique molecular identifier from a template-switch 5' adaptor carrying 12 random nucleotides. At least 2.5 million CDR3-containing paired-end reads were obtained from each sample. First-strand cDNA was synthesized from all RNA with the Mint cDNA synthesis kit, primed by a TRBC-specific oligonucleotide. Following uracil-DNA glycosylase treatment, a first 18-cycle PCR with universal primers M1SS and BC2_uni_R was performed on all cDNA. Under the source paper's analysis protocol: Normalization of each sample was performed by random selection of 1 million high-quality reads, each carrying a distinct molecular identifier. Reads with shared molecular identifiers were discarded instead of being binned into consensus sequences. CDR3 identification, clonotype clustering and error correction used MiTCR with a Q25 quality threshold and the strictest error-elimination algorithm. A nonparametric unseen species model with Euler transformation was used to estimate lower-bound total TCR beta diversity. TCRdb handled the public reads itself, with Q25 trimming in fastp and clone calling in MiXCR, and kept productive beta chains. Each entry is one CDR3 protein sequence, shown with its most common DNA and genes. None of the V and J calls come from the authors' own analysis; TCRdb made them. This sample has 700,000 to 1,000,000 distinct CDR3 sequences in its table, and around 42% of those were observed once. The biggest ten clones account for around 21% of the sample.

This TCR came from a man in his 60s in good health. Sequencing was performed on blood. This sequence uses TRBV7-9 and TRBJ2-5; no D gene is confidently identified. The CDR3 sequence is CASSLGVGPTEETQYF. In nucleotides, the sequence is TGTGCCAGCAGCTTAGGGGTAGGGCCAACCGAAGAGACCCAGTACTTC.